These 24 T cell receptor beta chains originate from one sample sequenced in a study of cytomegalovirus exposure and HLA in healthy donors. Assay: immunoSEQ multiplex PCR; the TCRdb copy retains only in-frame clones and omits some. The sample has fewer than 80,000 clones, under 96% seen once; the top ten hold 4.5% to 5%. The sample taken for sequencing was PBMCs. These receptors all come from a woman between 18 and 29 years old in good health and CMV-seropositive.

The rearrangement links TRBV7-2 to TRBJ2-7, with D unresolved. V was shortened by 0 bases and J by 2 bases, with 14 bases between the two germline ends. The CDR3 has 16 residues. Germline V gives CDR1 SGHTA, CDR2 FQGNSA. CDR3 region: CASSLALSLQTYEQYF. CDR3 coding DNA: TGTGCCAGCAGCTTAGCTCTTTCGCTGCAGACCTACGAGCAGTACTTC.

In this sample, this clone turned up once. The CDR3 region is CASSVGVDGFTGELFF. The CDR3 bases are TGTGCCAGCAGCGTTGGAGTTGACGGGTTCACCGGGGAGCTGTTTTTT. The chain carries TRBV9 and TRBJ2-2; D remains ambiguous. The CDR3 loop spans 16 amino acids. Trimming took off 2 bases at V and 4 bases at J, with 15 bases between the two ends. Germline CDR1 reads SGDLS; CDR2 reads YYNGEE.

The V gene is TRBV18, the J gene TRBJ2-5, with 8 bases identical to TRBD2. V was pared by 2 bases and J by 1 base, with 6 bases of the junction left unmatched. CDR3 length: 16 amino acids. The germline V gene encodes CDR1 KGHSH and CDR2 LQKENI. CDR3 DNA: TGTGCCAGCTCACCAAGCCGGGGGGGGATCCAAGAGACCCAGTACTTC. It translates to CASSPSRGGIQETQYF.

This clone appeared a single time. V is TRBV28 and J is TRBJ2-7; a possible D gene is TRBD2 (5 bases). Germline V gives CDR1 MDHEN, CDR2 SYDVKM. Between the trimmed V and J ends, which lost 3 bases and 5 bases, there was a span of 17 bases. This CDR3 is 15 amino acids long. The CDR3 protein is CASSLRPGIWDEQYF. The CDR3 nucleotides read TGTGCCAGCAGTTTGCGTCCCGGGATCTGGGACGAGCAGTACTTC.

J is TRBJ1-5 and V is TRBV27; no clear D gene. The V end was cut by 5 bases, the J end by 5 bases, with 10 bases between. The CDR3 consists of 13 residues. Per germline, CDR1 MNHEY and CDR2 SMNVEV (reference sequence). The CDR3 nucleotides are TGTGCCAGCAGTCCCAGACGGGATCAGCCCCAGCATTTT. Its protein product is CASSPRRDQPQHF.

The chain joins TRBV6-5 to TRBJ2-5; possibly TRBD2 for D (5 bases). V was cut by 7 bases and J by 5 bases, with 20 bases left in between. This CDR3 contains 15 residues. Germline lookup yields CDR1 MNHEY and CDR2 SVGAGI. The CDR3 spells CASTPNGLVRETQYF. The CDR3 DNA sequence: TGTGCCAGCACCCCCAATGGACTCGTGCGGGAGACCCAGTACTTC.

This clone has only one observation. The CDR3 bases are TGTGCCAGTAGTATCTCGCCTAGCGGGATATACAATGAGCAGTTCTTC. It yields the protein CASSISPSGIYNEQFF. This chain uses TRBV19 with TRBJ2-1, with TRBD2 matching over 9 bases. CDR3 length: 16 amino acids. Germline V CDR1 and CDR2: LNHDA, SQIVND (reference sequence). V gave up 3 bases and J gave up 4 bases; unmatched junction bases: 7.

This chain links TRBV5-8 with TRBJ2-1; TRBD1 is a possible D gene (6 bases). In germline, CDR1 is SGHTS, CDR2 YDEGEE. The ends were cut back, 4 bases at V and 12 bases at J, with 14 bases in the middle. The CDR3 loop spans 12 amino acids. For the CDR3, the DNA is TGTGCCAGCAGCGGTCCAGTGACAGGGCAGTTCTTC. It encodes CASSGPVTGQFF.

This clone came up once. The chain employs TRBV6-6 and TRBJ2-7; TRBD2 matches at 8 bases. This CDR3 spans 15 amino acids. The V and J ends lost 5 bases and 0 bases, in that order; junction bases with no gene match: 6. Germline V gene data show CDR1 as MNHNY and CDR2 as SVGAGI (reference sequence). CDR3: CASSQGLVGSYEQYF. For the CDR3, the DNA is TGTGCCAGCAGTCAGGGACTAGTTGGCTCCTACGAGCAGTACTTC.

This rearrangement joins TRBV19 to TRBJ1-1; a weak D match, TRBD1 (5 bases). The CDR3 extends over 14 amino acids. The germline gives CDR1 LNHDA, CDR2 SQIVND (reference sequence). V shed 5 bases and J shed 1 base, with 11 bases lying between them. CDR3 nucleotide sequence: TGTGCCAGTAGTTTCGGGACTGGGAACACTGAAGCTTTCTTT. Protein product: CASSFGTGNTEAFF.

V is TRBV4-2 and J is TRBJ1-1; D perhaps matches TRBD1 (6 bases). Trimming removed 0 bases at V and 4 bases at J, with 12 bases between. Per the germline V gene, CDR1 is LGHNA and CDR2 is YNFKEQ. There are 15 residues in the CDR3. The CDR3 DNA follows: TGTGCCAGCAGCCAAGAGTTCAGGGGTACCACTGAAGCTTTCTTT. This encodes CASSQEFRGTTEAFF.

The chain employs TRBV14 and TRBJ1-5, with D uncertain. The germline V gene has CDR1 SGHDN and CDR2 FVKESK. The CDR3 is made up of 19 amino acids. The CDR3 is CEAASSEVSLERSNQPQHF. In DNA, the CDR3 is TGTGAGGCAGCCAGCTCAGAGGTCTCCCTCGAAAGGAGCAATCAGCCCCAGCATTTT. The variable domain in full, with the rest retrieved from reference TRBV14 and TRBJ1-5, is EAGVTQFPSHSVIEKGQTVTLRCDPISGHDNLYWYRRVMGKEIKFLLHFVKESKQDESGMPNNRFLAERTGGTYSTLKVQPAELEDSGVYFCEAASSEVSLERSNQPQHFGDGTRLSIL.

The chain is built from TRBV6-5 and TRBJ2-5; TRBD2 agrees at 7 bases. Germline V lookup: CDR1 MNHEY, CDR2 SVGAGI. The J segment lost 2 bases and the V segment lost 6 bases, leaving 9 bases of the junction unmatched. The CDR3 is made up of 15 amino acids. The CDR3, as DNA: TGTGCCAGCAGACACCTAGCGGCTAAACAAGAGACCCAGTACTTC. Translated, it gives CASRHLAAKQETQYF.

The J gene is TRBJ2-3, the V gene TRBV7-9; no clear D. V gave up 0 bases and J gave up 1 base, with 8 bases separating them. Looked up from germline, CDR1 is SEHNR and CDR2 is FQNEAQ (reference sequence). The CDR3 runs 15 residues. The CDR3 nucleotides are TGTGCCAGCAGCTTAGCGAACTTACGCACAGATACGCAGTATTTT. This encodes CASSLANLRTDTQYF.

CDR3 sequence (DNA): TGTGCCACCAGCAGAGATCGGGGGGTGGGGGGTCAGCCCCAGCATTTT. Its translation: CATSRDRGVGGQPQHF. The rearrangement joins TRBV15 to TRBJ1-5; D possibly corresponds to TRBD1 (5 bases). This CDR3 comprises 16 residues. Germline assignment: CDR1 LNHNV and CDR2 YYDKDF (reference sequence). Deletions cut 0 bases from V and 6 bases from J, with 15 bases between.

The CDR3 DNA sequence: TGTGCCAGCGCGCGGACAGGGGGCGTAGAGACCCAGTACTTC. This sequence encodes CASARTGGVETQYF. The chain uses TRBV7-2 and TRBJ2-5; 11 nucleotides line up with TRBD1. V shed 8 bases and J 4 bases; nucleotides not matched to a gene: 6. The germline V gene encodes CDR1 SGHTA and CDR2 FQGNSA. The CDR3 is made up of 14 amino acids.

The J gene is TRBJ1-1, the V gene TRBV7-2; 7 nucleotides line up with TRBD1. V trimming: 0 bases; J trimming: 5 bases; junction bases outside the gene matches: 6. Germline lookup yields CDR1 SGHTA and CDR2 FQGNSA. CDR3 length: 15 residues. The CDR3 loop is CASSLAYRGGTEAFF. The CDR3 DNA is TGTGCCAGCAGCTTAGCTTACAGGGGTGGGACTGAAGCTTTCTTT. The whole variable domain, remainder taken from reference TRBV7-2 and TRBJ1-1, is GAGVSQSPSNKVTEKGKDVELRCDPISGHTALYWYRQSLGQGLEFLIYFQGNSAPDKSGLPSDRFSAERTGGSVSTLTIQRTQQEDSAVYLCASSLAYRGGTEAFFGQGTRLTVV.

The V gene is TRBV14, the J gene TRBJ1-1, with D hard to call. Trimming removed 4 bases from V and 1 base from J, with 7 bases in between. Germline loops: CDR1 SGHDN, CDR2 FVKESK. The CDR3 totals 13 residues. CDR3 in amino acids: CASSPGWNTEAFF. The CDR3 DNA is TGTGCCAGCAGCCCGGGGTGGAACACTGAAGCTTTCTTT.

The chain recombines TRBV7-2 with TRBJ2-7; 9 positions match TRBD2. The V segment lost 0 bases and the J segment 6 bases; nucleotides outside the gene matches: 0. CDR3 length: 13 amino acids. From germline, CDR1 is SGHTA and CDR2 FQGNSA. The CDR3 protein is CASSLATSGEQYF. The CDR3, as DNA: TGTGCCAGCAGCTTAGCGACTAGCGGCGAGCAGTACTTC.

This rearrangement joins TRBV6-8 to TRBJ1-2; 10 positions match TRBD1. The length of the CDR3 is 17 residues. J gave up 7 bases and V 0 bases, and 11 bases lay outside the gene matches. The germline CDR1 and CDR2 sequences are MNHGY and SAAAGT. The CDR3 coding sequence is TGTGCCAGCAGTTACTCGTGGGGGACAGGGGACGGGAGTGGCTACACCTTC. It translates to CASSYSWGTGDGSGYTF.

The chain has TRBV4-3 and TRBJ2-7, with TRBD2 identical over 7 bases. Germline values: CDR1 LGHNA, CDR2 YSLEER. V dropped 4 bases and J dropped 6; count of bases not matched to a gene: 12. The CDR3 runs 15 residues. The CDR3 is CASSRSQGEGSEQYF. Here the CDR3 DNA reads TGCGCCAGCAGCCGGAGCCAAGGGGAGGGGAGCGAGCAGTACTTC.

This clone was recorded once. V gene TRBV7-2 combines with J gene TRBJ2-5; D might be TRBD1 (6 bases). V lost 4 bases, J lost 2 bases, and 20 bases lay in between. The CDR3 spans 17 residues. Germline V lookup: CDR1 SGHTA, CDR2 FQGNSA. In nucleotides, the CDR3 is TGTGCCAGCAGCTCGATAAGGTGGCTGGACAGTCAAGAGACCCAGTACTTC. Translating gives CASSSIRWLDSQETQYF.

The chain is built from TRBV4-3 and TRBJ2-7; D is perhaps TRBD2 (6 bases). The CDR3 has 14 amino acids. Germline-derived CDR1 and CDR2 are LGHNA and YSLEER. Trimming took off 1 base at V and 9 bases at J, with 16 bases between the two ends. The CDR3 spells CASSQGGTGEMQYF. CDR3 bases: TGCGCCAGCAGCCAAGGAGGGACTGGGGAGATGCAGTACTTC.

This chain connects TRBV18 to TRBJ2-7, with 11 nucleotides matching TRBD2. The J segment lost 4 bases and the V segment lost 4 bases, leaving 12 bases of the junction unmatched. CDR3 length: 17 amino acids. Looked up from germline, CDR1 is KGHSH and CDR2 is LQKENI. The CDR3 region has the DNA TGTGCCAGCTCACGAACAGTAGCGGGAGGGCCGGAGTACGAGCAGTACTTC. This codes for CASSRTVAGGPEYEQYF.